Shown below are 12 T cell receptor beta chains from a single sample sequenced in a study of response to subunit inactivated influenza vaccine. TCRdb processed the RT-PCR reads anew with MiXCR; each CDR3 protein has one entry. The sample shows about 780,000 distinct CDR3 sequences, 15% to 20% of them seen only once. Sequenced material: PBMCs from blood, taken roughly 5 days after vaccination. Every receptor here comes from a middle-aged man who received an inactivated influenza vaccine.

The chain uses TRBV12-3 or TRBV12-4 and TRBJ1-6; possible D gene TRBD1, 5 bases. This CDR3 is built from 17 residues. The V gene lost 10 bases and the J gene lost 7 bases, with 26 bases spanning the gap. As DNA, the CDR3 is TGTGCCACAATGGACCGTTTCGCAGGGTCGGGAAATTCACCCCTCCACTTT. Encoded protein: CATMDRFAGSGNSPLHF.

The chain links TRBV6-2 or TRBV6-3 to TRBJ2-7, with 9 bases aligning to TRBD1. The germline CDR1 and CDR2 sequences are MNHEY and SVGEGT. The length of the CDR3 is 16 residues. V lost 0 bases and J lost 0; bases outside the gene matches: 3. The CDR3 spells CASSYSRDRVSYEQYF. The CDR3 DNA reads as TGTGCCAGCAGTTACTCCCGGGACAGGGTCTCCTACGAGCAGTACTTC.

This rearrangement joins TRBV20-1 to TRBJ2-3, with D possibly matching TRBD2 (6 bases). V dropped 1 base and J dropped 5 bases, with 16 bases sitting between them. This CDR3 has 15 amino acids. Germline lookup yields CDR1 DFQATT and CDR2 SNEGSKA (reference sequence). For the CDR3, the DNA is TGCAGTGCTAGAGGGAAGGAGGGCCGGGGAGATACGCAGTATTTT. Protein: CSARGKEGRGDTQYF.

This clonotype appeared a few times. DNA for the CDR3: TGTGCCAGCAGCCAAGGAGACCAGTCAGGCAATCAGCCCCAGCATTTT. This codes for CASSQGDQSGNQPQHF. The chain recombines TRBV4-2 with TRBJ1-5; the D is unclear. The germline V gene encodes CDR1 LGHNA and CDR2 YNFKEQ. V was pared by 1 base and J by 2 bases, with 12 bases between. The CDR3 has 16 residues.

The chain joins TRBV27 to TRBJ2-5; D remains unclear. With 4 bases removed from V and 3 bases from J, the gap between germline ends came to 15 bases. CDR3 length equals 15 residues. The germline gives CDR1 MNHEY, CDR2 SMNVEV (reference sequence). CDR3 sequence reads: CASSSHWMFEETQYF. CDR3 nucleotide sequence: TGTGCCAGCAGTTCCCACTGGATGTTCGAAGAGACCCAGTACTTC.

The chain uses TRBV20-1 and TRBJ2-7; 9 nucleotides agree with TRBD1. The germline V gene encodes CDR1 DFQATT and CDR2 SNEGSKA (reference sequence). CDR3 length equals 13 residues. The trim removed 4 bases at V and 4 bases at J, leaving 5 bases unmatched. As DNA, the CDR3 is TGCAGTGCTACCGGGACAGGGTTTTACGAGCAGTACTTC. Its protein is CSATGTGFYEQYF.

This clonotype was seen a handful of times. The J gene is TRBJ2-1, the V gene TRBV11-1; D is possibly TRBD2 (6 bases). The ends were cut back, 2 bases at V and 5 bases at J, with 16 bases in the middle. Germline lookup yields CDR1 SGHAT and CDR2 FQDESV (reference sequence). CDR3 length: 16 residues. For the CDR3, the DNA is TGTGCCAGCAGCTTACTTGGCGGGAAGGGGCACAATGAGCAGTTCTTC. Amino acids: CASSLLGGKGHNEQFF.

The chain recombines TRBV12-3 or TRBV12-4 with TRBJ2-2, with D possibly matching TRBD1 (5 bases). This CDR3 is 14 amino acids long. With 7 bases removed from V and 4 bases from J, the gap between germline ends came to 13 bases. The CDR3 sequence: CASMVQEGTGELFF. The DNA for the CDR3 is TGTGCCAGCATGGTACAGGAAGGCACCGGGGAGCTGTTTTTT.

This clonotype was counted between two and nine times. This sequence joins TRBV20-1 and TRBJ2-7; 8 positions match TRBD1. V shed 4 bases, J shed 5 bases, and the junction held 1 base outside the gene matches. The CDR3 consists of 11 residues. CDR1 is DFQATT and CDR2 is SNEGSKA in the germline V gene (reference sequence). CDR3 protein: CSATGGNEQYF. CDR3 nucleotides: TGCAGTGCTACAGGGGGCAACGAGCAGTACTTC.

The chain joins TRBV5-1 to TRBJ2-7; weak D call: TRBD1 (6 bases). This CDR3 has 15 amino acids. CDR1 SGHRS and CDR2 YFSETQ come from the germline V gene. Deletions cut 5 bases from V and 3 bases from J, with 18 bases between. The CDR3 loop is CASRDQQGSYYEQYF. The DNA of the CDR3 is TGCGCCAGCAGGGACCAACAGGGCTCCTACTACGAGCAGTACTTC.

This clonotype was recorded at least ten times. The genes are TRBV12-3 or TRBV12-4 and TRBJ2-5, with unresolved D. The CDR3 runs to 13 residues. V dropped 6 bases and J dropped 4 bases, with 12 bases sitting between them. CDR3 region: CASSASVGETQYF. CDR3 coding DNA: TGTGCCAGCAGCGCTTCGGTGGGAGAGACCCAGTACTTC.

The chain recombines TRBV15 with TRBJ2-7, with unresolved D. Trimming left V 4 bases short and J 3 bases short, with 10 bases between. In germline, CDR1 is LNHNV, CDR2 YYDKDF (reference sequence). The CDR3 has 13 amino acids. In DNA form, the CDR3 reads TGTGCCACCAGCATAGACGGGTACTACGAGCAGTACTTC. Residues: CATSIDGYYEQYF.